Shown below are 20 T cell receptor beta chains from a single sample sequenced in a study of blood T cell repertoires in COVID-19. Clones were read by immunoSEQ multiplex PCR, and TCRdb kept only the in-frame ones, dropping some. The sample carries roughly 300,000 clones, 80% to 90% recorded once. The sample taken for sequencing was PBMCs or T cells enriched from blood (not recorded which). The receptors originated from a woman aged 40-49 years with acute COVID-19.

This clone was detected only once. This chain joins TRBV10-3 and TRBJ1-5; D possibly corresponds to TRBD1 (5 bases). The CDR3 has 14 residues. Germline loops: CDR1 ENHRY, CDR2 SYGVKD. Trimming removed 3 bases from V and 5 bases from J, with 11 bases in between. CDR3 in DNA: TGTGCCATCAGTGACAGGCGGGGCGATCAGCCCCAGCATTTT. Translated: CAISDRRGDQPQHF.

The rearrangement joins TRBV4-3 to TRBJ1-2; 8 positions match TRBD1. The CDR3 runs to 15 residues. V shed 6 bases, J shed 8 bases, and the junction held 14 bases outside the gene matches. Germline loops: CDR1 LGHNA, CDR2 YSLEER. In nucleotides, the CDR3 is TGCGCCAGCAGACCCGGACAGGGAGGGATCTACGGCTACACCTTC. It codes for CASRPGQGGIYGYTF.

The chain is built from TRBV12-3 or TRBV12-4 and TRBJ2-5; TRBD2 might be the D (5 bases). V dropped 3 bases and J dropped 5 bases, with 10 bases sitting between them. This CDR3 comprises 13 residues. The CDR3 DNA reads TGTGCCAGCAGTTTCGGGGTTACGGAGACCCAGTACTTC. Translation: CASSFGVTETQYF.

V is TRBV28 and J is TRBJ2-7; possible D gene TRBD1, 6 bases. The CDR3 runs to 16 residues. The V and J ends lost 1 base and 2 bases respectively, with 15 bases between them. Germline CDR1 and CDR2: MDHEN and SYDVKM. DNA for the CDR3: TGTGCCAGCAGTTTATTTCAGGGGCAAACCGCCTACGAGCAGTACTTC. This sequence encodes CASSLFQGQTAYEQYF.

To note about this clone: The sample contains more than one DNA sequence encoding this CDR3. The V gene is TRBV3-1 (or the pseudogene TRBV3-2), the J gene TRBJ1-1, with D uncertain. There are 12 residues in the CDR3. Germline V lookup: CDR1 LGHDT, CDR2 YNNKEL (reference sequence). Trimming stripped 1 base from V and 4 bases from J, with 4 bases between. CDR3 in amino acids: CASSQVSTEAFF. The CDR3 DNA reads as TGTGCCAGCAGCCAAGTATCCACTGAAGCTTTCTTT.

The gene calls are TRBV6-5 and TRBJ1-2, with 10 bases identical to TRBD1. J gave up 6 bases and V 5 bases, and 6 bases lay outside the gene matches. This CDR3 has 14 amino acids. Germline loops: CDR1 MNHEY, CDR2 SVGAGI. DNA for the CDR3: TGTGCCAGCAGTCCTACCGGGACAGGGGATGGCTACACCTTC. This codes for CASSPTGTGDGYTF.

The rearrangement links TRBV18 to TRBJ1-5; no clear D. Germline loops: CDR1 KGHSH, CDR2 LQKENI. V gave up 6 bases and J gave up 1 base, with 13 bases separating them. The CDR3 totals 15 residues. DNA for the CDR3: TGTGCCAGCTCCCAAGCGGCATACAGCAATCAGCCCCAGCATTTT. Translating gives CASSQAAYSNQPQHF.

The V and J genes are TRBV7-9 and TRBJ2-5; D is undetermined. The germline V and J ends were trimmed by 5 bases and 5 bases, with 24 bases remaining between them. Germline CDR1 is SEHNR and CDR2 is FQNEAQ (reference sequence). This CDR3 comprises 17 residues. CDR3 in amino acids: CASSLHPATSQAETQYF. The CDR3 coding sequence is TGTGCCAGCAGCCTACACCCTGCGACCAGCCAGGCGGAGACCCAGTACTTC.

The rearrangement links TRBV28 to TRBJ1-2; tentatively, D is TRBD1 (6 bases). This CDR3 contains 12 residues. The V and J ends lost 5 bases and 3 bases respectively, with 7 bases between them. CDR1 is MDHEN and CDR2 is SYDVKM in the germline V gene. The CDR3 region is CASSGQHYGYTF. The CDR3, as DNA: TGTGCCAGCAGTGGACAGCACTATGGCTACACCTTC.

A single count supports this clone. This rearrangement joins TRBV4-2 to TRBJ1-2, with D tentatively TRBD1 (6 bases). V was shortened by 4 bases and J by 8 bases, with 17 bases between the two germline ends. CDR1 and CDR2 from the germline V gene are LGHNA and YNFKEQ. The CDR3 is 14 residues long. CDR3 region: CASSPTPGEGGYTF. DNA for the CDR3: TGTGCCAGCAGCCCCACCCCAGGGGAGGGAGGCTACACCTTC.

This rearrangement joins TRBV7-2 to TRBJ2-7, with TRBD2 matching over 7 bases. The V gene end was trimmed by 1 base and the J gene end by 1 base; junction bases not matched to a gene: 4. Germline V gene lookup returns CDR1 SGHTA and CDR2 FQGNSA. The CDR3 sequence is 15 residues long. This CDR3 is CASSLGLADSYEQYF. The CDR3 DNA reads TGTGCCAGCAGCTTAGGGCTAGCGGATTCCTACGAGCAGTACTTC.

The chain joins TRBV24-1 to TRBJ1-2; tentatively, D is TRBD1 (6 bases). Germline V gene data show CDR1 as KGHDR and CDR2 as SFDVKD. V gave up 4 bases and J gave up 6 bases, with 11 bases separating them. The CDR3 sequence is 13 residues long. Written as DNA, the CDR3 is TGTGCCACCAGTGACTGGACAGAAAATGGCTACACCTTC. This encodes CATSDWTENGYTF.

The chain joins TRBV11-3 to TRBJ2-7; D is unresolved. Germline V gene data show CDR1 as SGHNT and CDR2 as YENEEA. Between the trimmed V and J ends, which lost 1 base and 1 base, there was a span of 2 bases. The CDR3 spans 12 residues. Here the CDR3 DNA reads TGTGCCAGCAGCTTAGCATCCTACGAGCAGTACTTC. Translating gives CASSLASYEQYF. Drawing the rest from reference TRBV11-3 and TRBJ2-7, the complete variable domain is EAGVVQSPRYKIIEKKQPVAFWCNPISGHNTLYWYLQNLGQGPELLIRYENEEAVDDSQLPKDRFSAERLKGVDSTLKIQPAELGDSAVYLCASSLASYEQYFGPGTRLTVT.

The chain couples TRBV5-8 to TRBJ1-3; D not certain. Germline values: CDR1 SGHTS, CDR2 YDEGEE. This CDR3 has 15 residues. The V end lost 1 base, the J end lost 0 bases, and 8 bases lay between the germline ends. The chain's CDR3 is CASSLQVLSGNTIYF. The CDR3 DNA is TGTGCCAGCAGCTTGCAGGTACTCTCTGGAAACACCATATATTTT.

V gene TRBV7-6 combines with J gene TRBJ2-3, with TRBD2 identical over 9 bases. Unmatched junction bases numbered 8, after V lost 5 bases and J lost 2 bases. CDR1 and CDR2 from the germline V gene are SGHVS and FNYEAQ. The CDR3 extends over 16 amino acids. CDR3 loop: CASSKGAGGVTDTQYF. The CDR3 DNA reads TGTGCCAGCAGCAAAGGGGCGGGAGGGGTCACAGATACGCAGTATTTT. The variable domain in full, with the rest retrieved from reference TRBV7-6 and TRBJ2-3, is GAGVSQSPRYKVTKRGQDVALRCDPISGHVSLYWYRQALGQGPEFLTYFNYEAQQDKSGLPNDRFSAERPEGSISTLTIQRTEQRDSAMYRCASSKGAGGVTDTQYFGPGTRLTVL.

The rearrangement uses TRBV5-1 and TRBJ2-1, with TRBD1 as a possible D gene (6 bases). V was trimmed by 0 bases and J by 6 bases, leaving 13 bases between them. This CDR3 spans 15 amino acids. Germline values: CDR1 SGHRS, CDR2 YFSETQ. The CDR3 sequence is CASSLALLDSNEQFF. The CDR3, as DNA: TGCGCCAGCAGCTTGGCCCTTCTGGACAGCAATGAGCAGTTCTTC.

The chain is built from TRBV24-1 and TRBJ2-1; D is unclear. The germline V gene encodes CDR1 KGHDR and CDR2 SFDVKD. CDR3 size: 15 residues. With 4 bases removed from V and 7 bases from J, the gap between germline ends came to 16 bases. CDR3 sequence (DNA): TGTGCCACCAGTGACCCAGCTAACTACCCAAATGAGCAGTTCTTC. Translation gives CATSDPANYPNEQFF.

V usage is TRBV7-3 and J usage is TRBJ2-2; 9 bases align to TRBD1. CDR3 length: 19 amino acids. The trim removed 1 base at V and 0 bases at J, leaving 9 bases unmatched. CDR1 is SGHTA and CDR2 is FQGTGA in the germline V gene. The CDR3 region is CASSLRPGTGTANTGELFF. The CDR3 bases are TGTGCCAGCAGCTTAAGGCCCGGGACAGGGACCGCGAACACCGGGGAGCTGTTTTTT.

The rearrangement uses TRBV7-2 and TRBJ1-5; 8 nucleotides align to TRBD1. This CDR3 is built from 14 residues. The junction had 11 bases not matched to a gene; V was cut back by 6 bases and J by 10 bases. The germline gives CDR1 SGHTA, CDR2 FQGNSA. For the CDR3, the DNA is TGTGCCAGCAGGACCGGGACAGGTGTAGGACCCCAGCATTTT. Amino acid sequence: CASRTGTGVGPQHF.

CDR3 coding DNA: TGTGCCTGGAGTGTATGTGGTCCAGGTGAAAAACTGTTTTTT. Residues: CAWSVCGPGEKLFF. This chain uses TRBV30 with TRBJ1-4, with D unclear. The CDR3 totals 14 residues. Trimming cost V 0 bases and J 7 bases, with 12 bases left between them. In germline, CDR1 is GTSNPN, CDR2 SVGIG (reference sequence).